This T cell receptor beta chain was identified during a study of T cell changes during pregnancy in multiple sclerosis. Trimming stripped 5 bases from V and 0 bases from J, with 10 bases between. The germline CDR1 and CDR2 sequences are SGHTA and FQGNSA. The CDR3 totals 14 residues. Sequenced by immunoSEQ multiplex PCR; TCRdb stores in-frame clones only, minus some. The sample consists of roughly 110,000 clones, 80% to 95% of them appearing once. The chain couples TRBV7-2 to TRBJ1-2; D is unresolved. The TCR originated in a female donor with multiple sclerosis, enrolled in a pregnancy study. This material consisted of peripheral blood, taken after pregnancy. The CDR3 DNA follows: TGTGCCAGCAGCCCCGGGAGGGCTAACTATGGCTACACCTTC. Its translation: CASSPGRANYGYTF.